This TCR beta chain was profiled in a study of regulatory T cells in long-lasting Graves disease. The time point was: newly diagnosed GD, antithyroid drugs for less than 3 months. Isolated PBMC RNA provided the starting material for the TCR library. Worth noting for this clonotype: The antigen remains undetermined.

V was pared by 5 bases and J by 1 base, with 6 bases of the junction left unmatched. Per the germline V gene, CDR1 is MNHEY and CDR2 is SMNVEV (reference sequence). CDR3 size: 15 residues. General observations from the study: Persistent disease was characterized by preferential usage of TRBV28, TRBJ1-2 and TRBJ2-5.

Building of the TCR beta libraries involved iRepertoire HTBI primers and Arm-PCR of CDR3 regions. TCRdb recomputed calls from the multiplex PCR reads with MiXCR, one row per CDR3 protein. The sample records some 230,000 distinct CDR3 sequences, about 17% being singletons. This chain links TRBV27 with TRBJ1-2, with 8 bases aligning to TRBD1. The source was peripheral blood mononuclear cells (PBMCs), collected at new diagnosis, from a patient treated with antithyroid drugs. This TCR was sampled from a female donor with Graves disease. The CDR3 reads CASSPTGASNYGYTF. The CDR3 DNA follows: TGTGCCAGCAGTCCGACAGGGGCCAGTAACTATGGCTACACCTTC.